Shown below are 23 T cell receptor beta chains from a single sample sequenced in a study of spatial heterogeneity in lung cancer. Time point denoted: sample taken at primary tumor resection. TCRdb ran MiXCR on the 5' RACE reads and lists one entry per CDR3 protein. The table shows 6,000 to 8,000 distinct CDR3 sequences, with 9.7% occurring only once. Sample: normal lung tissue next to the tumor, taken at surgery. These receptors were obtained from a male donor with early-stage non-small cell lung cancer.

This clonotype was observed many times. This chain uses TRBV24-1 with TRBJ2-1; the match to TRBD2 covers 9 bases. This CDR3 contains 15 residues. V lost 1 base and J lost 8; bases outside the gene matches: 5. Looked up from germline, CDR1 is KGHDR and CDR2 is SFDVKD. Here the CDR3 DNA reads TGTGCCACCAGTGATTTCAGCGGGGGGAGGGATGAGCAGTTCTTC. It encodes CATSDFSGGRDEQFF.

This clonotype was seen just once. A much larger clonotype is one base distant, so this may be a read error. The rearrangement joins TRBV4-1 to TRBJ1-2; TRBD1 matches 9 bases. Looked up from germline, CDR1 is MGHRA and CDR2 is YSYEKL. V was pared by 8 bases and J by 7 bases, with 11 bases of the junction left unmatched. This CDR3 has 14 amino acids. In nucleotides, the CDR3 is TGCGCCAGCGGCCCAGGACAGGGGCAAGTTGGCTACACCTTC. This sequence encodes CASGPGQGQVGYTF.

This clonotype was detected ten times or more. The chain recombines TRBV12-3 or TRBV12-4 with TRBJ1-2; maybe TRBD1 (5 bases). The CDR3 runs to 14 residues. Deletions cut 5 bases from V and 4 bases from J, with 14 bases between. The CDR3, as DNA: TGTGCCAGCAGTCCCCGGGACTTTCTCTATGGCTACACCTTC. Protein sequence: CASSPRDFLYGYTF.

This clonotype was counted many times. The genes are TRBV24-1 and TRBJ2-1; D remains ambiguous. The CDR3 sequence is 15 residues long. CDR1 is KGHDR, CDR2 SFDVKD, per germline. V was trimmed by 5 bases and J by 7 bases, leaving 17 bases between them. The CDR3 is CATSADGLVGNEQFF. CDR3 DNA: TGTGCCACCAGTGCCGACGGTCTGGTAGGGAATGAGCAGTTCTTC.

The chain has TRBV4-3 and TRBJ2-3; D call uncertain. Germline V gene lookup returns CDR1 LGHNA and CDR2 YSLEER. Trimming left V 0 bases short and J 5 bases short, with 6 bases between. There are 13 residues in the CDR3. The CDR3 protein is CASSQDTVDTQYF. CDR3 in DNA: TGCGCCAGCAGCCAAGATACCGTAGATACGCAGTATTTT.

This clonotype ranks as medium-sized. The chain employs TRBV6-1 and TRBJ2-3; 8 bases match TRBD1. CDR3 size: 16 residues. J lost 7 bases, V lost 6 bases, and 15 bases had no gene match. Germline CDR1 reads MNHNS; CDR2 reads SASEGT. The CDR3 is CASREGVGRGRNTQYF. In nucleotides, the CDR3 is TGTGCCAGCAGGGAGGGAGTAGGCAGGGGGCGAAATACGCAGTATTTT.

At least ten counts were recorded for this clonotype. The rearrangement joins TRBV6-6 to TRBJ2-2; D is perhaps TRBD2 (5 bases). This CDR3 spans 14 amino acids. The germline gives CDR1 MNHNY, CDR2 SVGAGI (reference sequence). With 2 bases removed from V and 5 bases from J, the gap between germline ends came to 9 bases. The CDR3 DNA is TGTGCCAGCAGTTACAGCGGTGAAACCGGGGAGCTGTTTTTT. Encoded protein: CASSYSGETGELFF.

In this sample, this clonotype turned up many times. The chain is built from TRBV28 and TRBJ1-1; 10 bases line up with TRBD1. Germline trimming cut 5 bases from V and 1 base from J; bases unmatched to any gene: 13. Germline CDR1 MDHEN, CDR2 SYDVKM. The CDR3 sequence is 18 residues long. In DNA, the CDR3 is TGTGCCAGCAGTCCCTCCGGGACAGGGGCCGCCAAGAACACTGAAGCTTTCTTT. Protein product: CASSPSGTGAAKNTEAFF.

V usage is TRBV12-3 or TRBV12-4 and J usage is TRBJ1-4; D is unresolved. The CDR3 loop spans 12 amino acids. V lost 2 bases to trimming and J lost 7 bases, with 5 bases between them. For the CDR3, the DNA is TGTGCCAGCAGTTTATGGGGTGAAAAACTGTTTTTT. This encodes CASSLWGEKLFF.

This clonotype was detected ten times or more. The chain has TRBV28 and TRBJ2-1; 8 bases match TRBD2. This CDR3 spans 14 amino acids. Germline V lookup: CDR1 MDHEN, CDR2 SYDVKM. The V gene end was trimmed by 2 bases and the J gene end by 3 bases; junction bases not matched to a gene: 0. The CDR3 loop reads CASSLTSGYNEQFF. As DNA, the CDR3 is TGTGCCAGCAGTTTAACTAGCGGCTACAATGAGCAGTTCTTC.

This clonotype was seen ten or more times. CDR3 bases: TGTGCCAGCAGCTTGGCCACAGGACTAGCCCAAGATACGCAGTATTTT. Amino acids: CASSLATGLAQDTQYF. The chain employs TRBV5-5 and TRBJ2-3; 8 bases map to TRBD2. The CDR3 consists of 16 residues. Trimming cost V 0 bases and J 5 bases; bases outside gene matches: 8. The germline V gene encodes CDR1 SGHKS and CDR2 YYEKEE (reference sequence). The full variable domain, completed using reference TRBV5-5 and TRBJ2-3, is DAGVTQSPTHLIKTRGQQVTLRCSPISGHKSVSWYQQVLGQGPQFIFQYYEKEERGRGNFPDRFSARQFPNYSSELNVNALLLGDSALYLCASSLATGLAQDTQYFGPGTRLTVL.

This clonotype was observed many times. This rearrangement joins TRBV6-5 to TRBJ2-7; the match to TRBD2 covers 12 bases. V lost 5 bases, J lost 7 bases, and 3 bases stayed unmatched. CDR1 and CDR2 (germline): MNHEY, SVGAGI. This CDR3 comprises 13 residues. The CDR3 bases are TGTGCCAGCAGTCTTGGACTAGCGGGGGAGCAGTACTTC. Its translation is CASSLGLAGEQYF.

V is TRBV7-9 and J is TRBJ2-1, with TRBD1 matching over 8 bases. Germline V CDR1 and CDR2: SEHNR, FQNEAQ (reference sequence). Unmatched junction bases numbered 3, after V lost 6 bases and J lost 5 bases. The CDR3 spans 13 residues. The CDR3 region has the DNA TGTGCCAGCAGTGGACAGGGAGACAATGAGCAGTTCTTC. Translating it yields CASSGQGDNEQFF.

This clonotype was seen many times. V gene TRBV7-8 combines with J gene TRBJ2-5; 7 nucleotides match TRBD1. The CDR3 has 14 amino acids. The J segment lost 9 bases and the V segment lost 2 bases, leaving 9 bases of the junction unmatched. Germline lookup yields CDR1 SGHVS and CDR2 FQNEAQ. The DNA for the CDR3 is TGTGCCAGCAGCTTAACAGACAGGGACGGGGCCCAGTACTTC. Protein: CASSLTDRDGAQYF. The full variable domain, its missing parts supplied by reference TRBV7-8 and TRBJ2-5, is GAGVSQSPRYKVAKRGQDVALRCDPISGHVSLFWYQQALGQGPEFLTYFQNEAQLDKSGLPSDRFFAERPEGSVSTLKIQRTQQEDSAVYLCASSLTDRDGAQYFGPGTRLLVL.

This clonotype was recorded many times. The V gene is TRBV20-1, the J gene TRBJ2-3, with 12 bases matching TRBD2. Germline V gene data show CDR1 as DFQATT and CDR2 as SNEGSKA (reference sequence). V dropped 6 bases and J dropped 4; count of bases not matched to a gene: 8. The CDR3 extends over 15 amino acids. The CDR3 bases are TGCAGTGCAAGCCTAGCGGGGGGGCCCTCAGATACGCAGTATTTT. The encoded protein is CSASLAGGPSDTQYF.

This clonotype was found many times. V and J are TRBV28 and TRBJ2-7, with D possibly being TRBD1 (5 bases). Germline assignment: CDR1 MDHEN and CDR2 SYDVKM. This CDR3 comprises 16 residues. Trimming shortened V by 4 bases and J by 2 bases, and 18 bases separated the two germline ends. The CDR3 loop reads CASSSPRADVTYEQYF. CDR3 nucleotide sequence: TGTGCCAGCAGTTCCCCCAGGGCAGACGTCACCTACGAGCAGTACTTC.

The chain employs TRBV2 and TRBJ2-5; 9 bases match TRBD2. Trimming cost V 8 bases and J 4 bases; bases outside gene matches: 11. CDR1 and CDR2 from the germline V gene are SNHLY and FYNNEI. CDR3 length equals 15 residues. Here the CDR3 reads CASVPGLAFLETQYF. The DNA of the CDR3 is TGTGCCAGCGTTCCTGGACTAGCGTTCTTAGAGACCCAGTACTTC.

By share of the sample, this clonotype is medium-sized. The V call is TRBV20-1, the J call TRBJ1-2, with D perhaps TRBD1 (6 bases). This CDR3 spans 12 amino acids. V lost 5 bases and J 2 bases, leaving 9 bases between the germline ends. The germline V gene has CDR1 DFQATT and CDR2 SNEGSKA (reference sequence). Here the CDR3 reads CSAYQGNYGYTF. Written as DNA, the CDR3 is TGCAGTGCTTATCAGGGGAACTATGGCTACACCTTC.

The chain joins TRBV5-6 to TRBJ2-7; D gene uncertain. The CDR3 extends over 14 amino acids. In germline, CDR1 is SGHDT, CDR2 YYEEEE. V was clipped by 4 bases and J by 2 bases, with 13 bases between them. The CDR3 sequence: CASSPWGSAYEQYF. CDR3 nucleotide sequence: TGTGCCAGCAGCCCCTGGGGATCCGCCTACGAGCAGTACTTC. The whole variable domain, filled in from reference TRBV5-6 and TRBJ2-7, reads DAGVTQSPTHLIKTRGQQVTLRCSPKSGHDTVSWYQQALGQGPQFIFQYYEEEERQRGNFPDRFSGHQFPNYSSELNVNALLLGDSALYLCASSPWGSAYEQYFGPGTRLTVT.

This clonotype is medium-sized (0.01 to 0.1%). The chain combines TRBV3-1 with TRBJ1-1, with 10 bases lining up with TRBD1. The V and J ends lost 0 bases and 6 bases, in that order; junction bases with no gene match: 1. CDR3 length equals 14 residues. Germline loops: CDR1 LGHDT, CDR2 YNNKEL (reference sequence). The CDR3 region is CASSQEGTGAEAFF. The CDR3 bases are TGTGCCAGCAGCCAAGAAGGGACAGGGGCTGAAGCTTTCTTT.

This clonotype was counted a few times. V and J are TRBV3-1 and TRBJ1-4; D is unclear. V lost 5 bases, J lost 8 bases, and 12 bases lay in between. The CDR3 consists of 13 residues. Germline CDR1 is LGHDT and CDR2 is YNNKEL (reference sequence). The CDR3 sequence: CASSSRTGEKLFF. The CDR3 DNA sequence: TGTGCCAGCAGCTCCCGGACCGGGGAAAAACTGTTTTTT.

This clonotype is termed medium-sized. The chain carries TRBV13 and TRBJ2-7; 8 bases are shared with TRBD2. CDR1 is PRHDT and CDR2 is FYEKMQ in the germline V gene (reference sequence). The CDR3 extends over 15 amino acids. Losses at the gene ends were 3 bases for V and 6 bases for J; bases not matched to a gene: 10. CDR3 in amino acids: CASSLRGAASREQYF. For the CDR3, the DNA is TGTGCCAGCAGCTTGCGGGGGGCGGCTTCTCGCGAGCAGTACTTC.

Within the sample, this clonotype is medium-sized. One end of the junction does not line up with germline, which may come from a read error. The rearrangement uses TRBV4-3 and TRBJ2-7; TRBD1 matches at 10 bases. The V gene's germline CDR1 is LGHNA and CDR2 YSLEER. This CDR3 contains 14 residues. CDR3 amino acids: CASSEDRGPREQYF. For the CDR3, the DNA is TGCGCCAGCAGCGAAGACAGGGGGCCACGGGAGCAGTACTTC.